The source of this TCR beta chain is a study of T cell repertoires in cytomegalovirus infection. Turning to the study itself: Recently identified HLA-C-restricted CMV epitopes were among the peptides used. In public TCR beta signatures, there were indications of both CMV infection and matching HLA type.

In this sample, this clonotype turned up a few times. Its antigen is unknown. The study's findings and limits: There were HLA-C-restricted CMV-specific TCR beta clonotypes dominating the ex vivo response. There were carriers of CMV plus the relevant HLA, and cumulative public TCR beta family frequency identified them.

Germline assignment: CDR1 SGHVS and CDR2 FQNEAQ. The CDR3 is 13 amino acids. The germline V and J ends were trimmed by 3 bases and 7 bases, with 12 bases remaining between them. TCRdb redid the calling of the reads with MiXCR, one entry per CDR3 protein. The table has approximately 100,000 distinct CDR3 sequences, around 40% seen once. This receptor was obtained from a human donor in good health (CMV status not recorded). Some clones in this sample may be carry-over from other donors' samples. The J gene is TRBJ2-5, the V gene TRBV7-8, with D unclear. The starting material was CD8+ T cells from cultured PBMCs, obtained from culture after CMV antigen stimulation. This CDR3 reads CASSFLTAGTQYF. The CDR3 nucleotides are TGTGCCAGCAGCTTTTTAACCGCCGGGACCCAGTACTTC.